This T cell receptor beta chain was found in a study of CD8+CD57+ T cells in acquired aplastic anemia (dated by TCRdb to the late 2010s). Turning to the overall study: On average, sorted CD4+ and CD8+ cells yielded approximately 3 ug of extracted DNA, with a range of about 0.19 to 30 ug. A CD8+CD57+ expansion meant a frequency higher than the mean frequency seen in healthy subjects.

At least ten counts were recorded for this clonotype. Its cognate antigen has yet to be identified. No much larger clonotype is one base removed from it; base qualities were not supplied. The patients picked for sequencing were ones in whom flow cytometry had shown an expansion of CD8+CD57+ cells. Every patient had a diagnosis of severe acquired aplastic anemia based on International Study of Aplastic Anemia and Agranulocytosis and Camitta criteria. No therapy had been received by the patients at the time of blood sampling. In this study, sorted CD4+ and CD8+ T cells from the blood of healthy subjects and of severe aplastic anemia patients had their TCR repertoires deep-sequenced. In the USA, patient enrollment took place under clinicaltrials.gov protocols 00001620, 01623167, 00001397, 00071045, 00081523 and 00961064. Ficoll-Paque density gradient centrifugation was used to isolate peripheral blood mononuclear cells. Before DNA extraction, CD4+ and CD8+ T cells were sorted with FACS or magnetic beads.

The germline V gene (reference sequence) gives CDR1 as DFQATT and CDR2 as SNEGSKA. From the cysteine up to the phenylalanine, the CDR3 has a length of 16 residues. Kept here is only the CDR3 DNA, which spans 48 bases and is read in frame from base 1. The V end gives up 5 bases and the J end 7 bases, leaving 8 bases in the junction not matched to a gene. Paper-wide results and their limitations: No significant difference in CD8+ Simpson's diversity was found between patients and healthy controls (P=0.060). Roughly 29 CD8+ CDR3 sequences were found to be shared between patients and controls, but these sequences appeared to be highly expressed in patients and within the immunodominant clones of the patients.

Genomic DNA served as template for TCR beta VDJ combination and CDR3 sequence profiling. An Illumina HiSeq 2000 was used for TCR repertoire sequencing. Under the source paper's analysis protocol: Repertoire assessment relied on Simpson's diversity index, CDR3 size and DJ length profiles, and TRBV/TRBJ rearrangement plots. Whichever DNA sequence was most abundant in the deep sequencing data was defined as the immunodominant clone. CDR3 amino acid sequences were checked for sharing between subjects and were compared against published repertoires and the VDJdb database. The public reads were reprocessed in TCRdb via fastp at Q25 and MiXCR, keeping in-frame beta chains. Each record represents a unique CDR3 protein, reported with the most common genes and DNA among its rows. In this record, the V and J calls reflect TCRdb's handling and not the investigators' own analysis. This sample has about 180,000 distinct CDR3 sequences in its table, and 45% to 60% of those were observed once. Jointly, the top ten make up 10% to 15% of the sample.

The sequence links TRBV20-1 to TRBJ2-1, and 16 junctional nucleotides match TRBD2. The sequence was collected from a human donor with aplastic anemia. Source material: sorted CD4+, CD8+, or CD8+CD57+ T cells (not recorded which) from PBMCs. The CDR3 corresponds to CSALPGLAGGWNEQFF. The sequence in DNA is TGCAGTGCTCTTCCGGGACTAGCGGGGGGGTGGAATGAGCAGTTCTTC.